The 4 T cell receptor beta chains below all came from one sample that was sequenced in a study of shared clonotypes between healthy human individuals. Assay used: immunoSEQ multiplex PCR; TCRdb lists only in-frame clones, some missing. The table has 100,000 or so clones, about 63% seen once. The source material was memory CD8+ T cells sorted from blood. The subset here: CD45RO+ cells pooled with CCR7-negative TemRA cells. The source of these receptors is a woman aged 25-40 years in good health.

This clone came up many times. The V and J genes are TRBV6-1 and TRBJ1-1; TRBD1 matches at 9 bases. The ends lost 3 bases at V and 1 base at J; junction bases unmatched: 6. The CDR3 sequence is 16 residues long. Germline V gene lookup returns CDR1 MNHNS and CDR2 SASEGT. The CDR3 loop reads CASSDLLGQGNTEAFF. CDR3 coding DNA: TGTGCCAGCAGTGATCTATTGGGACAGGGGAACACTGAAGCTTTCTTT.

J is TRBJ1-1 and V is TRBV27; 8 nucleotides align to TRBD1. V lost 3 bases and J lost 1; bases outside the gene matches: 7. The CDR3 has 16 amino acids. CDR1 and CDR2 (germline): MNHEY, SMNVEV (reference sequence). The DNA of the CDR3 is TGTGCCAGCAGTTTTTCCCCAGGGACAGGGAACACTGAAGCTTTCTTT. This codes for CASSFSPGTGNTEAFF.

This chain joins TRBV9 and TRBJ2-6; D is perhaps TRBD1 (6 bases). CDR3 length: 17 residues. V lost 7 bases and J 3 bases, leaving 20 bases between the germline ends. The germline V gene has CDR1 SGDLS and CDR2 YYNGEE. CDR3 DNA: TGTGCCAGCGGAGGCCCATACAGGGTAGGTGGGGCCAACGTCCTGACTTTC. This codes for CASGGPYRVGGANVLTF.

The chain links TRBV7-9 to TRBJ1-5; TRBD1 matches at 7 bases. This CDR3 spans 15 amino acids. Trimming removed 5 bases from V and 7 bases from J; junction bases left unmatched: 11. Germline CDR1 reads SEHNR; CDR2 reads FQNEAQ (reference sequence). For the CDR3, the DNA is TGTGCCAGCAGCCAGGGGGGCGTAGGAGGCCAGCCCCAGCATTTT. This translates into CASSQGGVGGQPQHF.